A selection of T cell receptor beta chains follows, all from one sample in a study of cytomegalovirus exposure and HLA in healthy donors. This table comes from immunoSEQ multiplex PCR, and its TCRdb copy is limited to in-frame clones, with some not included. The sample carries tens of thousands of clones, approximately 72% recorded once. Sequencing used PBMCs. Receptor source: a woman aged 40-49 years in good health and CMV-seronegative. The CDR3 runs from the conserved cysteine through the conserved F or W. The order of the fields is clone size, D gene, J gene, V gene, CDR3 DNA, CDR3 protein. A D gene is named only where the DNA matches it firmly. Not every row has a clone size; where given, it reads once, few, many or a size class.

clone_size: NA
d_call: TRBD1
j_call: TRBJ2-3
v_call: TRBV9
cdr3_nt: TGTGCCAGCAGCCCTGGACAGGGCCGAAGGACAGATACGCAGTATTTT
cdr3_aa: CASSPGQGRRTDTQYF

clone_size: NA
d_call: TRBD2
j_call: TRBJ2-7
v_call: TRBV10-1
cdr3_nt: TGCGCCAGCAGTGAATTTTGTAGCGGGGCCTCCTACGAGCAGTACTTC
cdr3_aa: CASSEFCSGASYEQYF

clone_size: NA
d_call: NA
j_call: TRBJ2-5
v_call: TRBV6-1
cdr3_nt: TGTGCCAGCAGTGAAATATTGGAGACCCAGTACTTC
cdr3_aa: CASSEILETQYF

clone_size: medium-sized
d_call: NA
j_call: TRBJ2-3
v_call: TRBV11-3
cdr3_nt: TGTGCCAGCAGCTCCACAGTACCCGATACGCAGTATTTT
cdr3_aa: CASSSTVPDTQYF

clone_size: NA
d_call: TRBD2
j_call: TRBJ2-1
v_call: TRBV19
cdr3_nt: TGTGCCAGTAGTTATAGACTAGCGCGATCCTCCATCTTC
cdr3_aa: CASSYRLARSSIF

clone_size: few
d_call: NA
j_call: TRBJ1-1
v_call: TRBV11-2
cdr3_nt: TGTGCCAGCAGCTTAGGGGGAGCGGGTTCGTCGGCTTTCTTT
cdr3_aa: CASSLGGAGSSAFF

clone_size: NA
d_call: TRBD1
j_call: TRBJ2-7
v_call: TRBV11-2
cdr3_nt: TGTGCCAGCACGGGGGACAGGGGATTAAGGGGCTCCTACGAGCAGTACTTC
cdr3_aa: CASTGDRGLRGSYEQYF

clone_size: NA
d_call: TRBD2
j_call: TRBJ2-5
v_call: TRBV14
cdr3_nt: TGTGCCAGCAGCCAATTAGGACTAGCGGGAGGGCCCCAAGAGACCCAGTACTTC
cdr3_aa: CASSQLGLAGGPQETQYF

clone_size: NA
d_call: TRBD2
j_call: TRBJ2-1
v_call: TRBV30
cdr3_nt: TGTGCCTGGAGTTCGGGGGGTTACTCCTACAATGAGCAGTTCTTC
cdr3_aa: CAWSSGGYSYNEQFF

clone_size: NA
d_call: TRBD2
j_call: TRBJ2-3
v_call: TRBV29-1
cdr3_nt: TGCAGCGTTCAGAGACTAGCGGGATCCACAGATACGCAGTATTTT
cdr3_aa: CSVQRLAGSTDTQYF

clone_size: NA
d_call: NA
j_call: TRBJ1-5
v_call: TRBV19
cdr3_nt: TGTGCCAGTAGTATCAGCGCAGGGTCAGGCAATCAGCCCCAGCATTTT
cdr3_aa: CASSISAGSGNQPQHF

clone_size: few
d_call: NA
j_call: TRBJ1-1
v_call: TRBV4-2
cdr3_nt: TGTGCCAGCAGCTCCCCAGGGGCCTCCATGAACACTGAAGCTTTCTTT
cdr3_aa: CASSSPGASMNTEAFF

clone_size: NA
d_call: NA
j_call: TRBJ1-1
v_call: TRBV6-4
cdr3_nt: TGTGCCAGCAGTGAGCGGGAGAACACTGAAGCTTTCTTT
cdr3_aa: CASSERENTEAFF

clone_size: few
d_call: NA
j_call: TRBJ1-3
v_call: TRBV5-6
cdr3_nt: TGTGCCAGCAGCTTGGGACAACTCTCTGGAAACACCATATATTTT
cdr3_aa: CASSLGQLSGNTIYF

clone_size: NA
d_call: NA
j_call: TRBJ1-1
v_call: TRBV30
cdr3_nt: TGTGCCTCATTGGGTCGGGGGACGTACACTGAAGCTTTCTTT
cdr3_aa: CASLGRGTYTEAFF

clone_size: NA
d_call: TRBD1
j_call: TRBJ2-7
v_call: TRBV7-2
cdr3_nt: TGTGCCAGCAGCTTTCGGGGACAGACCTCCTACGAGCAGTACTTC
cdr3_aa: CASSFRGQTSYEQYF

clone_size: NA
d_call: TRBD2
j_call: TRBJ2-1
v_call: TRBV10-1
cdr3_nt: TGCGCCAGCAGTGTGAATCTAGCGGGAGACAATGAGCAGTTCTTC
cdr3_aa: CASSVNLAGDNEQFF

clone_size: NA
d_call: NA
j_call: TRBJ1-3
v_call: TRBV6-1
cdr3_nt: TGTGCCAGCCTCGGGGGGGCCCTTAGAAACACCATATATTTT
cdr3_aa: CASLGGALRNTIYF

clone_size: few
d_call: NA
j_call: TRBJ1-5
v_call: TRBV4-1
cdr3_nt: TGCGCCAGCAGCCAGCAGGAAGCCCAGCCCCAGCATTTT
cdr3_aa: CASSQQEAQPQHF

clone_size: NA
d_call: NA
j_call: TRBJ1-1
v_call: TRBV28
cdr3_nt: TGTGCCAGCAGCGATACAGGGATGTGGAACACTGAAGCTTTCTTT
cdr3_aa: CASSDTGMWNTEAFF

clone_size: NA
d_call: NA
j_call: TRBJ1-3
v_call: TRBV30
cdr3_nt: TGTGCCTGGAGTGTAGGTCGGGGGGCCCACTCTGGAAACACCATATATTTT
cdr3_aa: CAWSVGRGAHSGNTIYF

clone_size: NA
d_call: NA
j_call: TRBJ2-2
v_call: TRBV5-1
cdr3_nt: TGCGCCAGCAGCCCCGAGGGTTTACGCGAGCTGTTTTTT
cdr3_aa: CASSPEGLRELFF

clone_size: NA
d_call: NA
j_call: TRBJ2-7
v_call: TRBV7-2
cdr3_nt: TGTGCCAGCAGCTTACGTGGGGGCAGCGAGCAGTACTTC
cdr3_aa: CASSLRGGSEQYF

clone_size: NA
d_call: TRBD1
j_call: TRBJ1-2
v_call: TRBV9
cdr3_nt: TGTGCCAGCAGCGAATACTCAGGACAGGGGATCGATGGCTACACCTTC
cdr3_aa: CASSEYSGQGIDGYTF

clone_size: NA
d_call: NA
j_call: TRBJ2-2
v_call: TRBV25-1
cdr3_nt: TGTGCCAGCAGTCCAGGGAACACCGGGGAGCTGTTTTTT
cdr3_aa: CASSPGNTGELFF

clone_size: few
d_call: TRBD2
j_call: TRBJ2-1
v_call: TRBV5-1
cdr3_nt: TGCGCCAGCAGCTTTGAGGCTAGCGGGAGCTCCTACAATGAGCAGTTCTTC
cdr3_aa: CASSFEASGSSYNEQFF

clone_size: NA
d_call: TRBD2
j_call: TRBJ2-1
v_call: TRBV27
cdr3_nt: TGTGCCAGCAGTTTTGGAGTGGATGGACTAGCGGGAGGCAATGAGCAGTTCTTC
cdr3_aa: CASSFGVDGLAGGNEQFF

clone_size: NA
d_call: TRBD1
j_call: TRBJ1-2
v_call: TRBV27
cdr3_nt: TGTGCCAGCAGTCCCTCCCGACCGGGACAGGGAGATGGCTACACCTTC
cdr3_aa: CASSPSRPGQGDGYTF

clone_size: few
d_call: NA
j_call: TRBJ1-1
v_call: TRBV10-3
cdr3_nt: TGTGCCATCAGTGCCCCGGGGAACACTGAAGCTTTCTTT
cdr3_aa: CAISAPGNTEAFF

clone_size: NA
d_call: NA
j_call: TRBJ2-2
v_call: TRBV12-5
cdr3_nt: TGTGCTAGTGGCCCGGGGACCGGGGAGCTGTTTTTT
cdr3_aa: CASGPGTGELFF

clone_size: NA
d_call: NA
j_call: TRBJ2-5
v_call: TRBV6-1
cdr3_nt: TGTGCCAGCACCCGGCGGGAGACCCAGTACTTC
cdr3_aa: CASTRRETQYF

clone_size: NA
d_call: NA
j_call: TRBJ1-6
v_call: TRBV5-1
cdr3_nt: TGCGCCAGCAGCCCGGGCGGGGTGAATTCACCCCTCCACTTT
cdr3_aa: CASSPGGVNSPLHF

clone_size: NA
d_call: TRBD2
j_call: TRBJ2-7
v_call: TRBV19
cdr3_nt: TGTGCCAGTAGTATAGCGGGAGGGCCCTACGAGCAGTACTTC
cdr3_aa: CASSIAGGPYEQYF

clone_size: NA
d_call: NA
j_call: TRBJ2-3
v_call: TRBV19
cdr3_nt: TGTGCCAGTAGTATGAAGGGGACGCAGTATTTT
cdr3_aa: CASSMKGTQYF

clone_size: NA
d_call: TRBD1
j_call: TRBJ1-1
v_call: TRBV27
cdr3_nt: TGTGCCAGCAGTACAGGACAGGGGGGGAACACTGAAGCTTTCTTT
cdr3_aa: CASSTGQGGNTEAFF

clone_size: once
d_call: TRBD1
j_call: TRBJ2-1
v_call: TRBV9
cdr3_nt: TGTGCCAGCAGCGTAGGGTCCGGACAGGGTTCGTATGAGCAGTTCTTC
cdr3_aa: CASSVGSGQGSYEQFF

clone_size: NA
d_call: TRBD1
j_call: TRBJ2-7
v_call: TRBV19
cdr3_nt: TGTGCCAGCTCCTCACAGGGGACCTACGAGCAGTACTTC
cdr3_aa: CASSSQGTYEQYF

clone_size: NA
d_call: NA
j_call: TRBJ1-2
v_call: TRBV7-3
cdr3_nt: TGTGCCAGCAGCTTATCGGGGGGAGGCTACACCTTC
cdr3_aa: CASSLSGGGYTF

clone_size: NA
d_call: NA
j_call: TRBJ1-2
v_call: TRBV28
cdr3_nt: TGTGCCAGCAGCCTCGGGGGGAGTCGGCATGGCTACACCTTC
cdr3_aa: CASSLGGSRHGYTF

clone_size: NA
d_call: NA
j_call: TRBJ2-1
v_call: TRBV5-6
cdr3_nt: TGTGCCAGCAGCTTGGTGGCGGCTAGCGCTACCTCCTACAATGAGCAGTTCTTC
cdr3_aa: CASSLVAASATSYNEQFF

clone_size: NA
d_call: NA
j_call: TRBJ1-1
v_call: TRBV19
cdr3_nt: TGTGCCAGTAGTGACTCTTACACTGAAGCTTTCTTT
cdr3_aa: CASSDSYTEAFF

clone_size: few
d_call: TRBD1
j_call: TRBJ2-2
v_call: TRBV5-1
cdr3_nt: TGCGCCAGCAGCTTGGCCCACAGGGGTGGCTTTAACACCGGGGAGCTGTTTTTT
cdr3_aa: CASSLAHRGGFNTGELFF

clone_size: few
d_call: TRBD2
j_call: TRBJ2-2
v_call: TRBV2
cdr3_nt: TGTGCCAGCAGCCTCAGACTAGCGGGACTGTTCGCGAACACCGGGGAGCTGTTTTTT
cdr3_aa: CASSLRLAGLFANTGELFF

clone_size: NA
d_call: TRBD1
j_call: TRBJ1-4
v_call: TRBV9
cdr3_nt: TGTGCCAGCAGCGCAGCACAGGGGGAAAAACTGTTTTTT
cdr3_aa: CASSAAQGEKLFF

clone_size: NA
d_call: NA
j_call: TRBJ1-5
v_call: TRBV2
cdr3_nt: TGTGCCAGCAGGGTTGACGGGGGTGGCAATCAGCCCCAGCATTTT
cdr3_aa: CASRVDGGGNQPQHF

clone_size: NA
d_call: NA
j_call: TRBJ2-1
v_call: TRBV25-1
cdr3_nt: TGTGCCAGCAGGGGACACCCTTACAATGAGCAGTTCTTC
cdr3_aa: CASRGHPYNEQFF

clone_size: NA
d_call: TRBD1
j_call: TRBJ2-3
v_call: TRBV5-1
cdr3_nt: TGCGCCAGCAGCTTGGGGACAGGGGGCCCAGATACGCAGTATTTT
cdr3_aa: CASSLGTGGPDTQYF

clone_size: NA
d_call: NA
j_call: TRBJ1-5
v_call: TRBV28
cdr3_nt: TGTGCCAGCAGCTCTTATGGGTGGGGGGGGAATAGCCAGCCCCAGCATTTT
cdr3_aa: CASSSYGWGGNSQPQHF

clone_size: few
d_call: NA
j_call: TRBJ2-7
v_call: TRBV28
cdr3_nt: TGTGCCAGCAGTTATCGTCACACCTCCTACGAGCAGTACTTC
cdr3_aa: CASSYRHTSYEQYF

clone_size: NA
d_call: NA
j_call: TRBJ2-7
v_call: TRBV6-6
cdr3_nt: TGTGCCAGCAGTTACTTCGAGATCGCCGAGCAGTACTTC
cdr3_aa: CASSYFEIAEQYF

clone_size: NA
d_call: NA
j_call: TRBJ1-2
v_call: TRBV10-3
cdr3_nt: TGTGCCATCAGTGAGCCCGGGGAGGCAGCTTATGGCTACACCTTC
cdr3_aa: CAISEPGEAAYGYTF

clone_size: NA
d_call: TRBD2
j_call: TRBJ2-5
v_call: TRBV7-8
cdr3_nt: TGTGCCAGCAGCTTAGGTGGGGCGGGAGGGAGAGAGACCCAGTACTTC
cdr3_aa: CASSLGGAGGRETQYF

clone_size: NA
d_call: NA
j_call: TRBJ1-4
v_call: TRBV29-1
cdr3_nt: TGCAGCGCCTCGGGCGGAGGCCTCGCAACTAATGAAAAACTGTTTTTT
cdr3_aa: CSASGGGLATNEKLFF

clone_size: NA
d_call: TRBD2
j_call: TRBJ2-1
v_call: TRBV5-1
cdr3_nt: TGCGCCAGCAGCCTGCCCCAGACTAGCGGGAGGGTTGAGCAGTTCTTC
cdr3_aa: CASSLPQTSGRVEQFF

clone_size: NA
d_call: TRBD2
j_call: TRBJ2-7
v_call: TRBV15
cdr3_nt: TGTGCCACCAGCAGATCGACTAGCGGGAGGGTCTACGAGCAGTACTTC
cdr3_aa: CATSRSTSGRVYEQYF

clone_size: NA
d_call: TRBD1
j_call: TRBJ1-1
v_call: TRBV4-2
cdr3_nt: TGTGCCAGCAGCCAAGATAGGGGACAGGAAGCTTTCTTT
cdr3_aa: CASSQDRGQEAFF

clone_size: NA
d_call: TRBD2
j_call: TRBJ2-1
v_call: TRBV11-2
cdr3_nt: TGTGCCAGCAGCTTGCGCCCTGGCGGGGGGGTATATGAGCAGTTCTTC
cdr3_aa: CASSLRPGGGVYEQFF

clone_size: NA
d_call: TRBD2
j_call: TRBJ2-1
v_call: TRBV7-9
cdr3_nt: TGTGCCAGCAGCCTCACTAGCGGGGCCTACAATGAGCAGTTCTTC
cdr3_aa: CASSLTSGAYNEQFF

clone_size: NA
d_call: TRBD2
j_call: TRBJ2-5
v_call: TRBV27
cdr3_nt: TGTGCCAGCAGTTTATCGTTTTGGGGCTCGGGACTAGCGGGAGGACGGGAGGGCCAAGAGACCCAGTACTTC
cdr3_aa: CASSLSFWGSGLAGGREGQETQYF

clone_size: NA
d_call: TRBD2
j_call: TRBJ2-3
v_call: TRBV27
cdr3_nt: TGTGCCAGCAGTTTCGGCGGGAGGCACACAGATACGCAGTATTTT
cdr3_aa: CASSFGGRHTDTQYF